The present T cell receptor beta chain was sequenced within a study of T cell clonality in common variable immunodeficiency (dated by TCRdb to 2013 to 2016). Paper-wide results and their limitations: Correlations between repertoire features and clinical complications were limited by patient heterogeneity within the CVID cohort. It was noted by the authors that sequencing of the repertoires of T cell subpopulations would be needed to clarify the cause of the increased clonality in CVID. Although equal DNA input was used, an average of roughly 80,000 unique sequences per sample was obtained for controls, compared with some 30,000 for CVID samples. CVID subjects shared fewer TCRbeta clones with each other than healthy controls did (p < 0.0001). Increased TCRbeta clonality was found in CVID subjects compared with healthy controls (t-test p = 0.018), with the increase being most characteristic of about a third of subjects. Reportedly, TCRbeta sequences from CVID had fewer deletions and N-nucleotide insertions, and highly modified clones with 13 or more V deletions were absent from CVID.

Predominantly Caucasian heritage was noted among both the CVID patients and the healthy controls. Heparinized peripheral whole blood samples of about 5 to 9 ml were collected from each donor. Genomic DNA from adults with common variable immune deficiency (CVID) and from healthy adult controls was used for sequencing of TCRbeta CDR3 repertoires. The control group was made up of around 22 healthy adult volunteers (roughly ten male and 12 female) whose ages ranged from roughly 20 to 70 years, with a mean age of approximately 37. To isolate peripheral blood mononuclear cells, diluted blood was subjected to density centrifugation over Hypaque 1077 or Ficoll-Paque. Unsorted mononuclear cells served as the source of genomic DNA, which was extracted either by Qiagen column purification or by a centrifugation-based method. Many counts were recorded for this clone. Its specific antigen is unknown. With the read ending 3 residues before the CDR3 end, the germline J gene is used to fill in that end.

Equivalent amounts of genomic DNA from CVID and control samples were used as sequencing input. For every sample, a 60 bp segment covering the rearranged TCRbeta CDR3 region was amplified and then sequenced. The immunoSEQ assay, a bias-corrected multiplex PCR combined with high-throughput sequencing, was used for TCRbeta amplification. In the original analysis: Every unique nucleotide sequence counted as a clone and was annotated with V, D and J genes, copy number and frequency. Sequences were labeled productive if in frame, and non-productive if out of frame or containing stop codons. Clonality was calculated from Shannon's entropy as previously described. Mean CDR3 Kyte-Doolittle hydropathy was derived from the predicted amino acid sequences of productive clones. Using the R hclust function, scaled V gene usage was clustered hierarchically with Manhattan distance and complete linkage. Clone sharing by CDR3 amino acid sequence was assessed by resampling 12 repertoires per group over 100 rounds. The repertoires were searched for approximately 70 published EBV-specific and some 250 published CMV-specific TCRbeta sequences. Analysis left out a couple of CVID samples that produced under 10,000 sequences, so fewer than 50 CVID repertoires remained. The table was pulled from immuneACCESS by TCRdb, which kept in-frame rearrangements only. Such tables lose some clones; where checked, under half of the loss comes from unresolved V genes, and the rest has no known cause. From that table come the V and J calls and clone size; the DNA was used to work out D and trimming. This sample shows about 40,000 clones, and none of them turns up only once. Approximately 1.4% of the sample is held by the ten biggest clonotypes.

For this chain, trimming is 6 bases at the V end and 1 base at the J end, and the number of junction bases without a gene match is 7. The CDR3 spans 16 residues, from the cysteine through the phenylalanine. Shown are 39 bases from within the CDR3, in frame from base 1. Sequences MNHEY (CDR1) and SVGEGT (CDR2) are obtained from the germline V gene. The sequence was obtained from a person aged 18-70 years in good health. This chain is built from TRBV6-2 or TRBV6-3 and TRBJ1-1; the central 11 bases match TRBD1. Source material: peripheral blood mononuclear cells. The CDR3 DNA, read in part, is TGTGCCAGCAGACTGGGGACAGGGGGTTGGAACACTGAA. It is translated as CASRLGTGGWNTE. In full, the CDR3 is CASRLGTGGWNTEAFF.